The TCR beta chain under discussion was sequenced for a study of T cell responses to AZD1222 COVID-19 vaccine. Study-wide findings and caveats: Repertoires in all cases were sampled only once the peak T cell response had passed.

Clones were sequenced by immunoSEQ multiplex PCR, and TCRdb holds only the in-frame ones, with some missing. Of 150,000 or so clones detected, roughly 92% appear once; the ten largest clones hold 3.6%. Second-dose timings of about 4 or about 12 weeks were pooled. The CDR3 length is 15 residues. Germline CDR1 LNHDA, CDR2 SQIVND (reference sequence). V lost 6 bases to trimming and J lost 3 bases, with 15 bases between them. A remark on this clone: Its target is unknown.

Specimen: peripheral blood, collected 28 days after the second AZD1222 dose. The clonotype comes from an adult who received the AZD1222 COVID-19 vaccine. The genes are TRBV19 and TRBJ2-1; D is ambiguous. This chain's CDR3 is CASSRAGGYYNEQFF. In DNA form, the CDR3 reads TGTGCCAGTAGCAGAGCTGGCGGCTACTACAATGAGCAGTTCTTC.